This TCR beta chain appears in the sequencing data of a study of cytomegalovirus exposure and HLA in healthy donors. The CDR3 totals 15 residues. The ends lost 8 bases at V and 7 bases at J; junction bases unmatched: 13. Germline V gives CDR1 MDHEN, CDR2 SYDVKM. The PCR ran on 60 Vbeta and 13 Jbeta primers. Produced via immunoSEQ multiplex PCR; TCRdb's table is partial and in-frame only. The sample consists of approximately 97,000 clones, approximately 80% of them appearing once. Donors likely had unrecorded immune exposures despite being nominally healthy when sampled. The J gene is TRBJ2-7, the V gene TRBV28; 11 bases match TRBD2. What was sequenced was PBMCs. This clonotype originated in a woman between 40 and 50 years old in good health and CMV-seropositive. The CDR3 sequence is CASFGTSGPMGEQYF. The CDR3, as DNA: TGTGCCAGCTTCGGGACTAGCGGACCTATGGGGGAGCAGTACTTC.